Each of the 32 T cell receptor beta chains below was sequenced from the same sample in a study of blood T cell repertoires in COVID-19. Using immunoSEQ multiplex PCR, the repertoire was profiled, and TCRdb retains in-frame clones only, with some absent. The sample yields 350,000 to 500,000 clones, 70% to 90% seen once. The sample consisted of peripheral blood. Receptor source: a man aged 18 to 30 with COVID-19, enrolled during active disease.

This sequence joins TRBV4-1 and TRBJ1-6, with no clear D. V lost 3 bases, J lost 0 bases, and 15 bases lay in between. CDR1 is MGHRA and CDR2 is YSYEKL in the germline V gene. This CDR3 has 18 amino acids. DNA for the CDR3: TGCGCCAGCAGCCACCCCTTCACTCGGAGCTCCTATAATTCACCCCTCCACTTT. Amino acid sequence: CASSHPFTRSSYNSPLHF.

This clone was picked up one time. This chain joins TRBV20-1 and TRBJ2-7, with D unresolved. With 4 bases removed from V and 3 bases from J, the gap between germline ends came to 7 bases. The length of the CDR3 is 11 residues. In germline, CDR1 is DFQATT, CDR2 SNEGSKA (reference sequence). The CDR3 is CSAKEHYEQYF. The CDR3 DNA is TGCAGTGCTAAGGAGCACTACGAGCAGTACTTC.

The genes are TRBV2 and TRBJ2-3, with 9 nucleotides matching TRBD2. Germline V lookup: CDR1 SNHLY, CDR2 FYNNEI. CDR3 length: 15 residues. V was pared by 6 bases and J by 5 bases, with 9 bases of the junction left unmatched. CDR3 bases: TGTGCCAGCAGCCATTGGCCTAGCGGGGAAGATACGCAGTATTTT. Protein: CASSHWPSGEDTQYF. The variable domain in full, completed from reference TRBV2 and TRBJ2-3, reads EPEVTQTPSHQVTQMGQEVILRCVPISNHLYFYWYRQILGQKVEFLVSFYNNEISEKSEIFDDQFSVERPDGSNFTLKIRSTKLEDSAMYFCASSHWPSGEDTQYFGPGTRLTVL.

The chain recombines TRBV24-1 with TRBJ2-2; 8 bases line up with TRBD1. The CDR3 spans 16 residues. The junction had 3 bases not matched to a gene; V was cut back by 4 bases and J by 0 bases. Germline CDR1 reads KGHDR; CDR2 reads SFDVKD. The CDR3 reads CATSEPGQANTGELFF. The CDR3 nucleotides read TGTGCCACCAGTGAGCCGGGACAGGCGAACACCGGGGAGCTGTTTTTT.

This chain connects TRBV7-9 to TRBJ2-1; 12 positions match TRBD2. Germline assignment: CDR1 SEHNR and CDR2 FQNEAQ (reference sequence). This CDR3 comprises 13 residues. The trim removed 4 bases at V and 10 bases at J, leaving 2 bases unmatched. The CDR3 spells CASSWGTSGEQFF. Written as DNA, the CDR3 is TGTGCCAGCAGCTGGGGGACTAGCGGGGAGCAGTTCTTC.

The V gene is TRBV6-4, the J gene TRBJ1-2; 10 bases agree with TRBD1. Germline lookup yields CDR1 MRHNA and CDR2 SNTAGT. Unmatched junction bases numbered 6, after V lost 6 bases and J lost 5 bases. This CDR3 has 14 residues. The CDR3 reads CASSKDRGNYGYTF. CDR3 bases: TGTGCCAGCAGCAAGGACAGGGGGAATTATGGCTACACCTTC.

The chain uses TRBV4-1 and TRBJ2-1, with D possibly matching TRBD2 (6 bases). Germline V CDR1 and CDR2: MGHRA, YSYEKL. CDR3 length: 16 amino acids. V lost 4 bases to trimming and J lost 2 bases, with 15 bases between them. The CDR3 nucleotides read TGCGCCAGCAGCCCGGGACTTCCTCTAGCCTACAATGAGCAGTTCTTC. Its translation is CASSPGLPLAYNEQFF.

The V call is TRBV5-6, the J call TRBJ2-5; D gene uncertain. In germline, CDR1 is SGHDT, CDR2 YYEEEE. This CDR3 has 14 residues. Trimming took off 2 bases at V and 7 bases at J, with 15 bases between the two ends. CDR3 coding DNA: TGTGCCAGCAGCTTATACGGTGATAGAGGGACCCAGTACTTC. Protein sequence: CASSLYGDRGTQYF.

CDR3 in DNA: TGTGCCAGCACAGGGGGAAATTCACCCCTCCACTTT. This translates into CASTGGNSPLHF. This sequence joins TRBV6-5 and TRBJ1-6, with 7 positions matching TRBD1. CDR3 length: 12 residues. Germline lookup yields CDR1 MNHEY and CDR2 SVGAGI. After removal of 7 bases from V and 7 bases from J, the junction contained 1 base not matched to a gene.

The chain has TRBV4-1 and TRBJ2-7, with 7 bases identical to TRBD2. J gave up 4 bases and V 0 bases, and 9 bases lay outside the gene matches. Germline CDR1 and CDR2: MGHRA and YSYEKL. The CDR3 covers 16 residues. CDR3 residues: CASSQDYRGSRYEQYF. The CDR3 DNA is TGCGCCAGCAGCCAAGACTATCGCGGGAGCCGGTACGAGCAGTACTTC.

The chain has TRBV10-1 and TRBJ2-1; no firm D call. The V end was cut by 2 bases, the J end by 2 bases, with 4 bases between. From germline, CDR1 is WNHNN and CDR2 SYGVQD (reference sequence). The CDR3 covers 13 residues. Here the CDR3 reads CASSEATYNEQFF. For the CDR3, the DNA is TGCGCCAGCAGTGAGGCGACCTACAATGAGCAGTTCTTC.

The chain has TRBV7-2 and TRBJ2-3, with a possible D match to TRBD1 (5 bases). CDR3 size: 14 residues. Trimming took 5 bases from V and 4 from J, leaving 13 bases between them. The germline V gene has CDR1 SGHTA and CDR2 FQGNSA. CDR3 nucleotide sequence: TGTGCCAGCAGCGAAGAACAGGTTGCAGATACGCAGTATTTT. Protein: CASSEEQVADTQYF.

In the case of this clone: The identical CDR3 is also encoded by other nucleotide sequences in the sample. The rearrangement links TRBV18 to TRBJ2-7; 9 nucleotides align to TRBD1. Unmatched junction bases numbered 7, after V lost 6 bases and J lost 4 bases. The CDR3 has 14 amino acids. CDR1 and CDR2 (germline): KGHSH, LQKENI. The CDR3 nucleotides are TGTGCCAGCTCGCCGGGACAGGGCGTGTACGAGCAGTACTTC. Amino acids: CASSPGQGVYEQYF.

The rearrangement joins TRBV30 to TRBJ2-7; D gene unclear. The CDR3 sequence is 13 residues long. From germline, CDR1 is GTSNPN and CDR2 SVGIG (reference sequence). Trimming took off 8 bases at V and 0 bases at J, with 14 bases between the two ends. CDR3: CAVREESSYEQYF. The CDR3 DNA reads TGTGCCGTCCGTGAGGAAAGCTCCTACGAGCAGTACTTC.

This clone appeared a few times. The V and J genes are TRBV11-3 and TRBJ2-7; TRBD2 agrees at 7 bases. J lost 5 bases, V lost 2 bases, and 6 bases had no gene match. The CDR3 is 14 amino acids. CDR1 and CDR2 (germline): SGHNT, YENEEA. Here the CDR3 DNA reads TGTGCCAGCAGCTTACGCGGGAGTAGCAACGAGCAGTACTTC. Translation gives CASSLRGSSNEQYF.

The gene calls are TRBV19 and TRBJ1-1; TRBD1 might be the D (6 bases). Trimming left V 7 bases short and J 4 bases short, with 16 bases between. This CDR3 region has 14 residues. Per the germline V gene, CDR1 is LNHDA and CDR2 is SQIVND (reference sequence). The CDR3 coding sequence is TGTGCCAGTAACTCCGTGGGGGCGCGCACTGAAGCTTTCTTT. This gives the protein CASNSVGARTEAFF.

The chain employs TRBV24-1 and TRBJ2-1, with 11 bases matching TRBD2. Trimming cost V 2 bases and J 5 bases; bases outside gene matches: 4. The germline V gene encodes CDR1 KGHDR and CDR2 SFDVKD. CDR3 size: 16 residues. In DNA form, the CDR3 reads TGTGCCACCAGTGATTATAGCGGGAGGGAAAACAATGAGCAGTTCTTC. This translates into CATSDYSGRENNEQFF.

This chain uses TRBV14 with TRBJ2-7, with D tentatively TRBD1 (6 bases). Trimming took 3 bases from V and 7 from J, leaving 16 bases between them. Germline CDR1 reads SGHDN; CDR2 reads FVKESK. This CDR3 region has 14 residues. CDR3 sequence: CASSQGAFAGEQYF. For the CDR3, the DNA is TGTGCCAGCAGCCAGGGGGCGTTTGCGGGTGAGCAGTACTTC.

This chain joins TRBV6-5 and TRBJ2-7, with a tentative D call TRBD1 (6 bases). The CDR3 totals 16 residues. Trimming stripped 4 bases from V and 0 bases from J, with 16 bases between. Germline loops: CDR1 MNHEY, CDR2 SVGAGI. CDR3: CASSWGPPLSSYEQYF. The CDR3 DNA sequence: TGTGCCAGCAGTTGGGGGCCCCCCCTGAGCTCCTACGAGCAGTACTTC.

The CDR3 sequence: CASSVGGLLSYEQYF. The CDR3 bases are TGTGCCAGCAGCGTGGGCGGTTTACTGTCCTACGAGCAGTACTTC. This chain connects TRBV5-4 to TRBJ2-7; D not resolved. V gave up 4 bases and J gave up 1 base, with 15 bases separating them. CDR1 and CDR2 from the germline V gene are SGHNT and YYREEE (reference sequence). The CDR3 loop spans 15 amino acids. Full variable domain (rest looked up from reference TRBV5-4 and TRBJ2-7): ETGVTQSPTHLIKTRGQQVTLRCSSQSGHNTVSWYQQALGQGPQFIFQYYREEENGRGNFPPRFSGLQFPNYSSELNVNALELDDSALYLCASSVGGLLSYEQYFGPGTRLTVT.

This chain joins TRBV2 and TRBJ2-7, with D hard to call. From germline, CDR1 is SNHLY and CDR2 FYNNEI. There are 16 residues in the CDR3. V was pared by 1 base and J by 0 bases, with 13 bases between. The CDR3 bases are TGTGCCAGCAGTGAAGGCACTGGAAGGAGCTCCTACGAGCAGTACTTC. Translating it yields CASSEGTGRSSYEQYF.

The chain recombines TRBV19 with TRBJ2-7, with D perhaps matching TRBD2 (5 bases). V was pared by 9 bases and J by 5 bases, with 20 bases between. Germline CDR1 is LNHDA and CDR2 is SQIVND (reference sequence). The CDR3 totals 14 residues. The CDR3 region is CASQLNWGANEQYF. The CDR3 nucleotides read TGTGCCAGCCAACTTAATTGGGGAGCCAACGAGCAGTACTTC.

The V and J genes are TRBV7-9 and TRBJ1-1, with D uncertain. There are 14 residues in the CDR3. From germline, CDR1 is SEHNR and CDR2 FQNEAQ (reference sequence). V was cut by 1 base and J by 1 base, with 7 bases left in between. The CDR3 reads CASSLEFRNTEAFF. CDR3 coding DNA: TGTGCCAGCAGCTTAGAATTCAGGAACACTGAAGCTTTCTTT.

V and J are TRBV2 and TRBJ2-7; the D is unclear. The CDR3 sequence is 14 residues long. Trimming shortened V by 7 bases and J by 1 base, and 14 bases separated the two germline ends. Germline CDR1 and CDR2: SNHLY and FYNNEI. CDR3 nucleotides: TGTGCCAGCACTGGTTCGAGCTGGTCCTACGAGCAGTACTTC. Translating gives CASTGSSWSYEQYF.

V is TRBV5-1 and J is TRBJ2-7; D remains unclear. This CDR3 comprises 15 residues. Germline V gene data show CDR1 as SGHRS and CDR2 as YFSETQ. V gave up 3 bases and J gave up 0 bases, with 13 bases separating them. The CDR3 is CASSSNPLNSYEQYF. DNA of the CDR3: TGCGCCAGCAGCTCAAATCCCCTAAACTCCTACGAGCAGTACTTC.

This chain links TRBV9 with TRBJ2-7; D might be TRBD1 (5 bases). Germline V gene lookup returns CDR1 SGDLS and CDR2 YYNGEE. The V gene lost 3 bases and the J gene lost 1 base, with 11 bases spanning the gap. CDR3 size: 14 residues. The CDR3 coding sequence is TGTGCCAGCAGCGAAGACAGCCAATCCTACGAGCAGTACTTC. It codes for CASSEDSQSYEQYF.

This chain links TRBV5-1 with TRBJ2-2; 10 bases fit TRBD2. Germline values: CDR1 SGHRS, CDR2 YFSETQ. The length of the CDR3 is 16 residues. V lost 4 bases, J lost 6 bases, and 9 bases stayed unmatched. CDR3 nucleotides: TGCGCCAGCAGCAACGTAGCGGGGGGCCTTTCCGGGGAGCTGTTTTTT. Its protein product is CASSNVAGGLSGELFF.

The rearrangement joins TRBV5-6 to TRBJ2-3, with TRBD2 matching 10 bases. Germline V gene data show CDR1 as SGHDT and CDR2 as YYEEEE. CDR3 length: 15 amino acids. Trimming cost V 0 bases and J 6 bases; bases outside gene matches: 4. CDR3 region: CASSLGLAGADTQYF. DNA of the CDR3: TGTGCCAGCAGCTTGGGTCTAGCGGGGGCCGATACGCAGTATTTT.

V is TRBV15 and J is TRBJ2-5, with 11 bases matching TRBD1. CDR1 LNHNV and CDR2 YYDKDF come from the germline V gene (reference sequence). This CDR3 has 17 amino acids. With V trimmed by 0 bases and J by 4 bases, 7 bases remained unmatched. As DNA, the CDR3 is TGTGCCACCAGCAGAGATCGGAGGACAGGGGGCTCAGAGACCCAGTACTTC. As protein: CATSRDRRTGGSETQYF.

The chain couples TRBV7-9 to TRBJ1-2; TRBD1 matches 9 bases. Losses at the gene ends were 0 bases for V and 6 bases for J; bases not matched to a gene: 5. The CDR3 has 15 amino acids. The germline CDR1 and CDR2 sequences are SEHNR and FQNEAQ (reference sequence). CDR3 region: CASSLADRGFDGYTF. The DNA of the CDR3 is TGTGCCAGCAGCTTAGCGGACAGGGGTTTCGATGGCTACACCTTC.

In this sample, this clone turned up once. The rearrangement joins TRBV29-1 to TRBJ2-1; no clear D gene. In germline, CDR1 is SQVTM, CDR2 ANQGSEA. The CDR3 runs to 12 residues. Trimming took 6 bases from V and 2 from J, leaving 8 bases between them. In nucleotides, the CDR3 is TGCAGCGTGACCGACACCTACAATGAGCAGTTCTTC. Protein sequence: CSVTDTYNEQFF.

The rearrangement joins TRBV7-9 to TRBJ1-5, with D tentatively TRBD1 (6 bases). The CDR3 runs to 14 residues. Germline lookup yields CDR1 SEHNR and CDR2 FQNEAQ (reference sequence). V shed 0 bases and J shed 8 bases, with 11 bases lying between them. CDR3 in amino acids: CASSLAQGLEPQHF. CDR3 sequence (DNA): TGTGCCAGCAGCTTAGCGCAGGGGTTGGAGCCCCAGCATTTT.